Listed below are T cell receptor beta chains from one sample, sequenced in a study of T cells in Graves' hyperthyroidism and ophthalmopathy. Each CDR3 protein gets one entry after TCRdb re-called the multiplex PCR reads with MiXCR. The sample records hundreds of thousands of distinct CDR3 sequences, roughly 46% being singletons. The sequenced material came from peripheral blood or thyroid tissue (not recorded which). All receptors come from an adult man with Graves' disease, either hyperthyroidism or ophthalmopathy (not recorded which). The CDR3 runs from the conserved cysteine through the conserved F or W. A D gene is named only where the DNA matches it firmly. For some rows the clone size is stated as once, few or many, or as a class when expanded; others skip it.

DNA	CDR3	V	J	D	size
TGTGCCAGCAGCTTAGGCGAGGGAACCTACGAGCAGTACTTC	CASSLGEGTYEQYF	TRBV7-6	TRBJ2-7	NA	many
TGTGCCAGCAGCTTAGCAGGGCGCTCTGGAAACACCGCAACTAATGAAAAACTGTTTTTT	CASSLAGRSGNTATNEKLFF	TRBV7-9	TRBJ1-4	NA	NA
TGCAGTGCTAGTGGGGGGGGTTTCGGTCAGCCCCAGTACTTC	CSASGGGFGQPQYF	TRBV20-1	TRBJ2-5	TRBD2	NA
TGTGCCAGCAGTGGGGGGCTGGGCACCGGGGAGCTGTTTTTT	CASSGGLGTGELFF	TRBV2	TRBJ2-2	NA	NA
TGTGCCACCAGCAGAGAGACCGACAGGGGGAACACTGAAGCTTTCTTT	CATSRETDRGNTEAFF	TRBV15	TRBJ1-1	TRBD1	many
TGTGCCAGCAGCCGACCCCGGACACCAAATGGCTACACCTTC	CASSRPRTPNGYTF	TRBV11-2	TRBJ1-2	NA	few
TGTGCCAGCAGCTTCGAATACGAGCAGTACTTC	CASSFEYEQYF	TRBV7-9	TRBJ2-7	NA	many
TGTGCCAGCAGTGCTCGGACTAGCGGGATGGAGACCCAGTACTTC	CASSARTSGMETQYF	TRBV25-1	TRBJ2-5	TRBD2	NA
TGTGCCAGCAGCCCCGGGACAGGGGTATGGAGTGAAAAACTGTTTTTT	CASSPGTGVWSEKLFF	TRBV7-9	TRBJ1-4	TRBD1	few
TGTGCCAGCAGCGGTGGGGGGGGCTCGATCTATGGCTACACCTTC	CASSGGGGSIYGYTF	TRBV9	TRBJ1-2	NA	few
TGTGCCAGCAGCTCCCCGGGACTAGCTTACGAGCAGTACTTC	CASSSPGLAYEQYF	TRBV7-9	TRBJ2-7	TRBD2	many
TGTGCCATCCGTCCCGGGACAGGGAGCAATCAGCCCCAGCATTTT	CAIRPGTGSNQPQHF	TRBV10-3	TRBJ1-5	TRBD1	NA
TGTGCCACCAGCAGAGCCAGGGCGGGGGCCTATGGCTACACCTTC	CATSRARAGAYGYTF	TRBV15	TRBJ1-2	NA	NA
TGTGCCATCACCCAGGACAGGGAGTACTATGGCTACACCTTC	CAITQDREYYGYTF	TRBV10-3	TRBJ1-2	TRBD1	NA
TGCAGTGCTATGACTAGCGGGAGTTTAGATACGCAGTATTTT	CSAMTSGSLDTQYF	TRBV20-1	TRBJ2-3	TRBD2	once
TGTGCCAGCAGTGTGAGGGGCGGCTACACCTTC	CASSVRGGYTF	TRBV2	TRBJ1-2	NA	few
TGTGCCAGCGGGGGACTAGCGGGAGCAGAGACCCAGTACTTC	CASGGLAGAETQYF	TRBV12-3/TRBV12-4	TRBJ2-5	TRBD2	NA
TGCAGCGTAGGTCCCTATGGCTACACCTTC	CSVGPYGYTF	TRBV29-1	TRBJ1-2	NA	few
TGCAGCGTTGGTGGGGGCGCGGCGGAGACCCAGTACTTC	CSVGGGAAETQYF	TRBV29-1	TRBJ2-5	NA	many
TGTGCCACCAGTGAGGGCAGGGACACCATATATTTT	CATSEGRDTIYF	TRBV24-1	TRBJ1-3	NA	NA
TGCGCCAGCAGCCAAGCGGCAAACAGGGGACGGGTGGATGGCTACACCTTC	CASSQAANRGRVDGYTF	TRBV9	TRBJ1-2	TRBD1	once
TGTGCCACCAGCAGGATACAGGGGGGGACTAATGAAAAACTGTTTTTT	CATSRIQGGTNEKLFF	TRBV15	TRBJ1-4	TRBD1	NA
TGTGCCAGCAGCTTAGATAATAGCGGCGTTGACCAAGCTTTCTTT	CASSLDNSGVDQAFF	TRBV7-2	TRBJ1-1	NA	few
TGCGCCAGCAGCCAAGATACAGGGGCTCAGCCCCAGCATTTT	CASSQDTGAQPQHF	TRBV4-1	TRBJ1-5	TRBD1	NA
TGTGCCAGCAGTCCGGGAAGGCGGGTCGAGCAGTACTTC	CASSPGRRVEQYF	TRBV7-9	TRBJ2-7	NA	NA
TGCGCCAGCAGCAACGGTCATCGGCCCTACGAGCAGTACTTC	CASSNGHRPYEQYF	TRBV10-1	TRBJ2-7	NA	NA
TGTGCCACCAGTGAACTAGCGGGAGGGCCCTCCTACGAGCAGTACTTC	CATSELAGGPSYEQYF	TRBV24-1	TRBJ2-7	TRBD2	many
TGCAGTGCTAGAGATACAGGGCTACTAAACACTGAAGCTTTCTTT	CSARDTGLLNTEAFF	TRBV20-1	TRBJ1-1	NA	NA
TGTGCCACCAGTGACACCGGACAGGGGAATCAGCCCCAGCATTTT	CATSDTGQGNQPQHF	TRBV24-1	TRBJ1-5	TRBD1	many
TGCGCCAGCAGCCTGGAGGGGGAACTATCGGGTCAGCCCCAGCATTTT	CASSLEGELSGQPQHF	TRBV7-9	TRBJ1-5	NA	NA
TGTGCCAGCTCATCCGGGAAAGTCGGCTCTGGAAACACCATATATTTT	CASSSGKVGSGNTIYF	TRBV2	TRBJ1-3	NA	NA
TGTGCCAGCAGACCCAGGACCCCTAACTATGGCTACACCTTC	CASRPRTPNYGYTF	TRBV2	TRBJ1-2	NA	NA
TGTGCCAGCAGTTACTCGCTTAGGGGTGCGTGGGTGAACACTGAAGCTTTCTTT	CASSYSLRGAWVNTEAFF	TRBV6-2/TRBV6-3	TRBJ1-1	NA	NA
TGCGCCAGCAGCAGAACCGGGACTAGCGGAGCGAACACCGGGGAGCTGTTTTTT	CASSRTGTSGANTGELFF	TRBV5-1	TRBJ2-2	TRBD2	NA
TGTGCCACCAGTGATTCCACTAGCCGAGGTACGCAGTATTTT	CATSDSTSRGTQYF	TRBV24-1	TRBJ2-3	NA	NA
TGTGCCAGCAGCCCCACGACAGGGTGGAGTACTGAAGCTTTCTTT	CASSPTTGWSTEAFF	TRBV6-5	TRBJ1-1	TRBD1	NA
TGCGCCAGCAGCTTGGTGGGAGTAGCCGAGACCCAGTACTTC	CASSLVGVAETQYF	TRBV5-1	TRBJ2-5	NA	NA
TGTGCCACCAGTGATCCGGGACACCCCGTCGGCTATGGCTACACCTTC	CATSDPGHPVGYGYTF	TRBV24-1	TRBJ1-2	NA	many
TGTGCCAGCAGTTACAATCTCGGCACTGAAGCTTTCTTT	CASSYNLGTEAFF	TRBV12-3/TRBV12-4	TRBJ1-1	NA	NA
TGTGCCCAGACAGGGCCCAATCAGCCCCAGCATTTT	CAQTGPNQPQHF	TRBV25-1	TRBJ1-5	TRBD1	NA
TGTGCCAGCAGCTTAGCGCCTCCGGGTGGGAGCTACACCTTC	CASSLAPPGGSYTF	TRBV7-8	TRBJ1-2	NA	NA
TGCAGCGTTCGCGGCCCTAGCCTCACCGGGGAGCTGTTTTTT	CSVRGPSLTGELFF	TRBV29-1	TRBJ2-2	NA	NA
TGTGCCAGCAGCTGGGGCCAGGGCACCCCCTATGGCTACACCTTC	CASSWGQGTPYGYTF	TRBV7-2	TRBJ1-2	NA	NA